This record covers a single T cell receptor (beta chain). Its antigen is still unknown. Trimming left V 3 bases short and J 5 bases short, with 11 bases between. The CDR3 is 14 residues long. CDR1 and CDR2 from the germline V gene are MRHNA and SNTAGT. Scientists made TCR beta libraries using quantitative 5'-RACE with molecular barcodes. TCRdb re-called the 5' RACE reads with MiXCR, one entry per CDR3 protein. The sample contains 670,000 or so distinct CDR3 sequences, roughly 19% of which appear only once. The entry originates in a study of CD8 T cells in ankylosing spondylitis. Findings and limits, study-wide: Ankylosing spondylitis blood appeared to be characterized by a TCR beta motif of eight or nine highly homologous variants. There were earlier reports of some motif variants in reactive arthritis synovial fluid and blood.

The J gene is TRBJ2-1, the V gene TRBV6-4; D is perhaps TRBD2 (7 bases). The TCR comes from a male donor with ankylosing spondylitis. The specimen was blood, either unsorted or a sorted T cell fraction (not recorded which). In DNA form, the CDR3 reads TGTGCCAGCAGTGAGCGGGGGCTAAACAATGAGCAGTTCTTC. Translating gives CASSERGLNNEQFF.